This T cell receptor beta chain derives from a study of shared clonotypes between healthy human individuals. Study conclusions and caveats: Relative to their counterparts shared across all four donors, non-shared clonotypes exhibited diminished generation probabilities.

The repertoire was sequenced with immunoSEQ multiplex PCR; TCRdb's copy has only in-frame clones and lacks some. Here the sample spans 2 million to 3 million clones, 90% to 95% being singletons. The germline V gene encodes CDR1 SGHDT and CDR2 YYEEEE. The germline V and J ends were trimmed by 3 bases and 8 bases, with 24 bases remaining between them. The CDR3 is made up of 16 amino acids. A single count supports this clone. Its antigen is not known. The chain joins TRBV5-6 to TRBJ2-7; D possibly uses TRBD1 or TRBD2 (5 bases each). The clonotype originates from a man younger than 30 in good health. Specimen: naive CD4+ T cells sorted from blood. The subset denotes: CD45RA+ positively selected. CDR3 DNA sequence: TGTGCCAGCAGCTGGGGACCAGGGTTAGAAGGAGCGAAGCAGTACTTC. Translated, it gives CASSWGPGLEGAKQYF.